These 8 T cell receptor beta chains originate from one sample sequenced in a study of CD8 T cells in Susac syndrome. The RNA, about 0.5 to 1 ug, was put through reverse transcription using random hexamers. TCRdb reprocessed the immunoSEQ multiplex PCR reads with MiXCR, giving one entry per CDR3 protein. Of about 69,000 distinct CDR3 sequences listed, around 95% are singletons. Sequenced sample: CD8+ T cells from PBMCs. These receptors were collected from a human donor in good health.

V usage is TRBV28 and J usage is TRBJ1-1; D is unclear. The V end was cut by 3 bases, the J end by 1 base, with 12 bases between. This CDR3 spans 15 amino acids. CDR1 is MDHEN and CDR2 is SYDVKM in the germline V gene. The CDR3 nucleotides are TGTGCCAGCAGTTTGATTTTGACGGGGAACACTGAAGCTTTCTTT. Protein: CASSLILTGNTEAFF. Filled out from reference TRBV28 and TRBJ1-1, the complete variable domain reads DVKVTQSSRYLVKRTGEKVFLECVQDMDHENMFWYRQDPGLGLRLIYFSYDVKMKEKGDIPEGYSVSREKKERFSLILESASTNQTSMYLCASSLILTGNTEAFFGQGTRLTVV.

CDR3 sequence reads: CASLDYDTGELFF. CDR3 nucleotides: TGTGCCAGCCTGGACTATGACACCGGGGAGCTGTTTTTT. The chain links TRBV19 to TRBJ2-2, with D tentatively TRBD2 (6 bases). V was cut by 9 bases and J by 3 bases, with 11 bases left in between. This CDR3 comprises 13 residues. Germline assignment: CDR1 LNHDA and CDR2 SQIVND (reference sequence).

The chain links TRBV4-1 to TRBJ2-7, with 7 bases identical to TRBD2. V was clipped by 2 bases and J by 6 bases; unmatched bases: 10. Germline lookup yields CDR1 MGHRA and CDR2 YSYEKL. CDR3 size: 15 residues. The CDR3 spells CASSQPGLGGGEQYF. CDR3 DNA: TGCGCCAGCAGCCAACCGGGACTCGGCGGGGGCGAGCAGTACTTC.

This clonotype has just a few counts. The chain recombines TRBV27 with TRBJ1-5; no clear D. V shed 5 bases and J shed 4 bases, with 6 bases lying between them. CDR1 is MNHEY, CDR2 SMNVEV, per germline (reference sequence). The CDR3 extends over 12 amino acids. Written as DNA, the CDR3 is TGTGCCAGCAGTCCCCCTAATCAGCCCCAGCATTTT. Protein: CASSPPNQPQHF.

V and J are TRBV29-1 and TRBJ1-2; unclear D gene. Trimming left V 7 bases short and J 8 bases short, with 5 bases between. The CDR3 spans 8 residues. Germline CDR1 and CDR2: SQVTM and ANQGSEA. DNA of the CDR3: TGCAGCGGGACGGGCTACACCTTC. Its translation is CSGTGYTF.

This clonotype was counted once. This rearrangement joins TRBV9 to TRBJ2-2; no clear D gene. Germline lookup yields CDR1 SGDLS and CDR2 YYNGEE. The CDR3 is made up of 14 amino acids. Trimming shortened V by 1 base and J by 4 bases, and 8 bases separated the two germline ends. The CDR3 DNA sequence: TGTGCCAGCAGCGTAACCGGGCCCACCGGGGAGCTGTTTTTT. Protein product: CASSVTGPTGELFF.

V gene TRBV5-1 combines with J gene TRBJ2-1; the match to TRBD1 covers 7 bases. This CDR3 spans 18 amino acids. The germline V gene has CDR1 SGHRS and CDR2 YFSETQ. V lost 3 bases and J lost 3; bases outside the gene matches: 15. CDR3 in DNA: TGCGCCAGCAGCTCCCCCACAGACGGGACAGCTCTCTACAATGAGCAGTTCTTC. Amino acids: CASSSPTDGTALYNEQFF.

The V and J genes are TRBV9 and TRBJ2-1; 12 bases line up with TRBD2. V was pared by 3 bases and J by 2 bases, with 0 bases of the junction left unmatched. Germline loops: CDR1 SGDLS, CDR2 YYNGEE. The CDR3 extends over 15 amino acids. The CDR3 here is CASSASGGAYNEQFF. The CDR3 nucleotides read TGTGCCAGCAGCGCTAGCGGGGGGGCCTACAATGAGCAGTTCTTC.